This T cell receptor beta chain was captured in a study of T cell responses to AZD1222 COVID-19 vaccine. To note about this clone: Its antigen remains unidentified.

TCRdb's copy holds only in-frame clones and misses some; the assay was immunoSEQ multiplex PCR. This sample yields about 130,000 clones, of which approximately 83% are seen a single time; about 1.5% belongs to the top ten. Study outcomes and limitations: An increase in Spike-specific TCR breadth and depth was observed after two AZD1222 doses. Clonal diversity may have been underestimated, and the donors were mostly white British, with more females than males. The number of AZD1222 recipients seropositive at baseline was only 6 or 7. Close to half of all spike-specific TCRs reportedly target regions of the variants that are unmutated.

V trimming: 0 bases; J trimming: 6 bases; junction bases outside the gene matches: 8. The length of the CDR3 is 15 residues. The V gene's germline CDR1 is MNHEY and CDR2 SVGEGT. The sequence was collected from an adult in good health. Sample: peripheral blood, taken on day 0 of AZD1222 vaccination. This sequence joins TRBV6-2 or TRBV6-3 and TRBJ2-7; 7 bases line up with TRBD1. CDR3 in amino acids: CASSYSSYRGSEQYF. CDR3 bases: TGTGCCAGCAGTTACTCCTCTTACAGGGGCTCCGAGCAGTACTTC.